These 31 T cell receptor beta chains were all obtained from the same sample, sequenced in a study of shared clonotypes between healthy human individuals. The data were produced by immunoSEQ multiplex PCR, yet TCRdb's version contains in-frame clones alone and is incomplete. Of about 2.1 million clones listed, 85% to 95% are singletons. Naive CD8 cells lacked CD45RO, underwent positive selection for CCR7 and left out terminally differentiated effector memory CD45RA+ cells. What was sequenced was naive CD8+ T cells from PBMCs. The receptors come from a man younger than 35 in good health. Some clones in this sample may be carry-over from other donors' samples.

This chain connects TRBV11-3 to TRBJ2-2; D possibly matches TRBD1 or TRBD2 (5 bases each). Trimming removed 4 bases from V and 5 bases from J, with 14 bases in between. Germline loops: CDR1 SGHNT, CDR2 YENEEA. CDR3 length equals 15 residues. CDR3 residues: CASSSGRGGTGELFF. The CDR3 DNA sequence: TGTGCCAGCAGCTCGGGACGTGGGGGAACCGGGGAGCTGTTTTTT.

The CDR3 DNA reads TGTGCCAGCAGTGAACGCCGACAGCTAAAGGGTTCCTACGAGCAGTACTTC. Its translation: CASSERRQLKGSYEQYF. The V and J genes are TRBV6-1 and TRBJ2-7, with D tentatively TRBD1 (5 bases). CDR1 MNHNS and CDR2 SASEGT come from the germline V gene. This CDR3 has 17 amino acids. Trimming took 2 bases from V and 1 from J, leaving 18 bases between them.

A word on this clone: Distinct nucleotide sequences in the sample also encode this CDR3. The chain joins TRBV11-3 to TRBJ2-7; 9 bases agree with TRBD1. V trimming: 3 bases; J trimming: 0 bases; junction bases outside the gene matches: 3. The CDR3 spans 15 residues. Germline CDR1 is SGHNT and CDR2 is YENEEA. The CDR3 sequence: CASSLGTGSSYEQYF. The CDR3 DNA reads as TGTGCCAGCAGCTTGGGGACAGGGAGCTCCTACGAGCAGTACTTC.

CDR3 bases: TGTGCCAGCAGCTCTTTAGCGGGAGAATCTCATACGCAGTATTTT. This translates into CASSSLAGESHTQYF. The chain employs TRBV7-9 and TRBJ2-3; TRBD2 aligns across 9 bases. The trim removed 4 bases at V and 7 bases at J, leaving 9 bases unmatched. The CDR3 contains 15 residues. Per the germline V gene, CDR1 is SEHNR and CDR2 is FQNEAQ (reference sequence).

J is TRBJ2-7 and V is TRBV9; 7 bases match TRBD1. CDR3 size: 15 residues. Per the germline V gene, CDR1 is SGDLS and CDR2 is YYNGEE. After removal of 4 bases from V and 2 bases from J, the junction contained 9 bases not matched to a gene. This CDR3 reads CASSPDRAGTYEQYF. CDR3 sequence (DNA): TGTGCCAGCAGCCCAGACAGGGCTGGCACCTACGAGCAGTACTTC.

The chain carries TRBV28 and TRBJ2-7; either TRBD1 or TRBD2 may supply D (6 bases each). The V end lost 7 bases, the J end lost 6 bases, and 16 bases lay between the germline ends. This CDR3 has 13 residues. The germline CDR1 and CDR2 sequences are MDHEN and SYDVKM. CDR3 bases: TGTGCCAGCACAGTTGTTACGGGGGCCGAGCAGTACTTC. Encoded protein: CASTVVTGAEQYF.

As regards this clone: Other DNA variants within this sample encode the same CDR3. This chain links TRBV20-1 with TRBJ2-7, with D unclear. This CDR3 comprises 11 residues. V lost 0 bases to trimming and J lost 7 bases, with 7 bases between them. The germline V gene has CDR1 DFQATT and CDR2 SNEGSKA (reference sequence). The CDR3 spells CSAREASEQYF. The CDR3 DNA is TGCAGTGCTAGAGAAGCAAGTGAGCAGTACTTC.

In nucleotides, the CDR3 is TGTGCCACTGAGGGACCCTTATCCTACAATGAGCAGTTCTTC. Translated: CATEGPLSYNEQFF. The genes are TRBV7-9 and TRBJ2-1, with D perhaps assigned TRBD1 or TRBD2 (5 bases each). Germline V lookup: CDR1 SEHNR, CDR2 FQNEAQ (reference sequence). The V and J ends lost 10 bases and 1 base respectively, with 14 bases between them. The CDR3 has 14 amino acids.

The V gene is TRBV9, the J gene TRBJ2-5; D is perhaps TRBD2 (6 bases). The CDR3 spans 16 residues. Per germline, CDR1 SGDLS and CDR2 YYNGEE. Deletions cut 0 bases from V and 0 bases from J, with 12 bases between. DNA for the CDR3: TGTGCCAGCAGCGTAGGGGAGGCCCTATACCAAGAGACCCAGTACTTC. Its translation: CASSVGEALYQETQYF.

The rearrangement links TRBV28 to TRBJ1-4; TRBD1 is a possible D gene (5 bases). Between the trimmed V and J ends, which lost 3 bases and 7 bases, there was a span of 18 bases. Per germline, CDR1 MDHEN and CDR2 SYDVKM. This CDR3 is 16 amino acids long. CDR3 protein: CASSFEGEAWVEKLFF. DNA of the CDR3: TGTGCCAGCAGTTTCGAAGGGGAGGCTTGGGTTGAAAAACTGTTTTTT.

This clone was observed once. The CDR3 sequence is CASSFGHLGGDYGYTF. The CDR3 DNA is TGTGCCAGCAGTTTCGGACACCTCGGGGGTGACTATGGCTACACCTTC. The V gene is TRBV6-6, the J gene TRBJ1-2; a possible D gene is TRBD1 (5 bases). Germline loops: CDR1 MNHNY, CDR2 SVGAGI (reference sequence). CDR3 length equals 16 residues. V was pared by 4 bases and J by 3 bases, with 18 bases between.

Regarding this clone: In the same sample, other DNA sequences code for this CDR3. The V call is TRBV2, the J call TRBJ2-7; 9 nucleotides agree with TRBD2. Germline V lookup: CDR1 SNHLY, CDR2 FYNNEI. The CDR3 consists of 15 residues. Trimming removed 4 bases from V and 0 bases from J; junction bases left unmatched: 4. The CDR3 DNA reads TGTGCCAGCAGTGCTCTAGCGGGGAGCTCCTACGAGCAGTACTTC. This sequence encodes CASSALAGSSYEQYF.

This clone showed up just once. The chain couples TRBV29-1 to TRBJ2-1; the D is unclear. The V gene lost 7 bases and the J gene lost 9 bases, with 10 bases spanning the gap. The length of the CDR3 is 10 residues. Germline V gives CDR1 SQVTM, CDR2 ANQGSEA. DNA for the CDR3: TGCAGCGGCCTGGTGGTTGAGCAGTTCTTC. It specifies CSGLVVEQFF.

The chain couples TRBV10-2 to TRBJ1-2; 7 bases line up with TRBD1. With 7 bases clipped from V and 3 bases from J, the junction kept 8 bases outside the gene matches. This CDR3 region has 14 residues. Germline-derived CDR1 and CDR2 are WSHSY and SAAADI. CDR3 residues: CASIQRGTDYGYTF. The CDR3 DNA follows: TGCGCCAGCATCCAACGTGGGACAGACTATGGCTACACCTTC.

The J gene is TRBJ1-4, the V gene TRBV19, with a weak D call TRBD1 (5 bases). Per germline, CDR1 LNHDA and CDR2 SQIVND (reference sequence). Trimming pared 5 bases from V and 8 bases from J, leaving 15 bases between. The CDR3 loop spans 14 amino acids. This CDR3 reads CASSPGTPREKLFF. The DNA of the CDR3 is TGTGCCAGTAGTCCCGGGACCCCGAGGGAAAAACTGTTTTTT.

This rearrangement joins TRBV27 to TRBJ2-1; D is ambiguous. The germline gives CDR1 MNHEY, CDR2 SMNVEV (reference sequence). V was shortened by 4 bases and J by 4 bases, with 11 bases between the two germline ends. The length of the CDR3 is 14 residues. The DNA for the CDR3 is TGTGCCAGCAGTTCCCTTCGTGGATACAATGAGCAGTTCTTC. It codes for CASSSLRGYNEQFF.

The chain employs TRBV7-8 and TRBJ2-5; D call uncertain. Trimming took 4 bases from V and 3 from J, leaving 12 bases between them. Germline V gene lookup returns CDR1 SGHVS and CDR2 FQNEAQ. The CDR3 spans 14 residues. The CDR3 reads CASSSYLSEETQYF. DNA for the CDR3: TGTGCCAGCAGCTCGTACCTATCCGAAGAGACCCAGTACTTC.

The V gene is TRBV7-9, the J gene TRBJ2-1; TRBD2 agrees at 14 bases. Germline V lookup: CDR1 SEHNR, CDR2 FQNEAQ (reference sequence). The length of the CDR3 is 16 residues. The trim removed 4 bases at V and 7 bases at J, leaving 6 bases unmatched. This chain's CDR3 is CASSSGTSGRLNEQFF. CDR3 DNA sequence: TGTGCCAGCAGCTCAGGGACTAGCGGGAGATTGAATGAGCAGTTCTTC.

The CDR3 region is CASRSGFGNGYEQYF. Here the CDR3 DNA reads TGTGCCAGCAGATCGGGCTTCGGGAATGGCTACGAGCAGTACTTC. The J gene is TRBJ2-7, the V gene TRBV27, with TRBD2 as a possible D gene (5 bases). The ends were cut back, 6 bases at V and 3 bases at J, with 18 bases in the middle. The CDR3 sequence is 15 residues long. CDR1 is MNHEY, CDR2 SMNVEV, per germline (reference sequence).

This chain uses TRBV7-6 with TRBJ2-7; 7 bases match TRBD1. After removal of 5 bases from V and 5 bases from J, the junction contained 6 bases not matched to a gene. The CDR3 length is 13 residues. The germline V gene encodes CDR1 SGHVS and CDR2 FNYEAQ. In DNA, the CDR3 is TGTGCCAGCAGCAAAGACAGGGCGGACGAGCAGTACTTC. This translates into CASSKDRADEQYF.

The chain has TRBV9 and TRBJ2-1; tentatively, D is TRBD2 (6 bases). Germline V gene lookup returns CDR1 SGDLS and CDR2 YYNGEE. The CDR3 sequence is 16 residues long. V was trimmed by 5 bases and J by 0 bases, leaving 15 bases between them. The CDR3 protein is CASRVGGKSSYNEQFF. The CDR3 DNA follows: TGTGCCAGCAGGGTGGGGGGAAAAAGCTCCTACAATGAGCAGTTCTTC.

The chain joins TRBV27 to TRBJ2-7; 8 bases are shared with TRBD2. J gave up 7 bases and V 5 bases, and 13 bases lay outside the gene matches. There are 15 residues in the CDR3. Looked up from germline, CDR1 is MNHEY and CDR2 is SMNVEV (reference sequence). The CDR3 nucleotides read TGTGCCAGCAGTCCCCGTGGAGCGGGAGCTAGGGAGCAGTACTTC. Translated: CASSPRGAGAREQYF.

The V call is TRBV2, the J call TRBJ1-6; 9 nucleotides align to TRBD1. Germline CDR1 SNHLY, CDR2 FYNNEI. The CDR3 length is 16 residues. The V segment lost 8 bases and the J segment 5 bases; nucleotides outside the gene matches: 10. CDR3 sequence reads: CASLFSGTGNNSPLHF. In DNA form, the CDR3 reads TGTGCCAGCCTGTTCTCGGGGACAGGGAATAATTCACCCCTCCACTTT.

This clone was detected only once. The CDR3 DNA reads TGTGCCAGCAGCCCCCAGACTAGCGCAATTCAAGAGACCCAGTACTTC. The encoded protein is CASSPQTSAIQETQYF. The chain carries TRBV11-2 and TRBJ2-5, with TRBD2 matching over 8 bases. This CDR3 is built from 16 residues. Germline loops: CDR1 SGHAT, CDR2 FQNNGV. The junction had 10 bases not matched to a gene; V was cut back by 5 bases and J by 2 bases.

The CDR3 DNA follows: TGTGCCAGCAGCTTACAAGGGGATTTAGATGGCTACACCTTC. It encodes CASSLQGDLDGYTF. The chain employs TRBV7-9 and TRBJ1-2; perhaps TRBD1 as D (5 bases). V was pared by 2 bases and J by 6 bases, with 13 bases between. This CDR3 is 14 amino acids long. From germline, CDR1 is SEHNR and CDR2 FQNEAQ (reference sequence). The whole variable domain, filled in from reference TRBV7-9 and TRBJ1-2, reads DTGVSQNPRHKITKRGQNVTFRCDPISEHNRLYWYRQTLGQGPEFLTYFQNEAQLEKSRLLSDRFSAERPKGSFSTLEIQRTEQGDSAMYLCASSLQGDLDGYTFGSGTRLTVV.

This rearrangement joins TRBV5-1 to TRBJ2-2; D perhaps matches TRBD2 (5 bases). The germline gives CDR1 SGHRS, CDR2 YFSETQ. V was shortened by 5 bases and J by 5 bases, with 19 bases between the two germline ends. The CDR3 is 16 residues long. The CDR3 sequence is CASRDRERSSTGELFF. CDR3 DNA: TGCGCCAGCAGAGATCGCGAGCGGAGCTCAACCGGGGAGCTGTTTTTT. The full variable domain, in which reference TRBV5-1 and TRBJ2-2 provide the parts outside the CDR3, is KAGVTQTPRYLIKTRGQQVTLSCSPISGHRSVSWYQQTPGQGLQFLFEYFSETQRNKGNFPGRFSGRQFSNSRSEMNVSTLELGDSALYLCASRDRERSSTGELFFGEGSRLTVL.

The chain links TRBV29-1 to TRBJ2-2, with D tentatively TRBD1 or TRBD2 (6 bases each). The CDR3 length is 13 residues. From germline, CDR1 is SQVTM and CDR2 ANQGSEA. With 5 bases removed from V and 3 bases from J, the gap between germline ends came to 10 bases. CDR3 sequence reads: CSVRGADTGELFF. The CDR3 DNA is TGCAGCGTTAGGGGGGCAGACACCGGGGAGCTGTTTTTT.

The chain uses TRBV27 and TRBJ1-2; TRBD1 agrees at 8 bases. CDR3 length equals 17 residues. Germline CDR1 is MNHEY and CDR2 is SMNVEV (reference sequence). J lost 2 bases, V lost 5 bases, and 13 bases had no gene match. The CDR3 DNA sequence: TGTGCCAGCAGTGCAGGGGGCTCCGGGTTTTTGAACTATGGCTACACCTTC. Translation: CASSAGGSGFLNYGYTF.

The chain has TRBV28 and TRBJ2-1; TRBD1 is a possible D gene (6 bases). This CDR3 is built from 14 residues. Germline V CDR1 and CDR2: MDHEN, SYDVKM. With 7 bases removed from V and 4 bases from J, the gap between germline ends came to 14 bases. The CDR3 loop reads CASTPTGFYNEQFF. The CDR3 nucleotides read TGTGCCAGCACCCCGACAGGCTTTTACAATGAGCAGTTCTTC.

This chain uses TRBV27 with TRBJ2-2; D is undetermined. V was shortened by 6 bases and J by 8 bases, with 16 bases between the two germline ends. The CDR3 covers 14 residues. CDR1 and CDR2 (germline): MNHEY, SMNVEV (reference sequence). CDR3 in amino acids: CASSPLQSEGELFF. The CDR3 nucleotides are TGTGCCAGCAGCCCCCTGCAGTCAGAGGGGGAGCTGTTTTTT.

This chain uses TRBV7-9 with TRBJ2-3, with D perhaps matching TRBD2 (6 bases). The germline gives CDR1 SEHNR, CDR2 FQNEAQ (reference sequence). V was clipped by 5 bases and J by 5 bases, with 17 bases between them. The CDR3 loop spans 15 amino acids. Here the CDR3 DNA reads TGTGCCAGCAGCCAGACAGTGGCCGGGGGAGATACGCAGTATTTT. Protein product: CASSQTVAGGDTQYF.